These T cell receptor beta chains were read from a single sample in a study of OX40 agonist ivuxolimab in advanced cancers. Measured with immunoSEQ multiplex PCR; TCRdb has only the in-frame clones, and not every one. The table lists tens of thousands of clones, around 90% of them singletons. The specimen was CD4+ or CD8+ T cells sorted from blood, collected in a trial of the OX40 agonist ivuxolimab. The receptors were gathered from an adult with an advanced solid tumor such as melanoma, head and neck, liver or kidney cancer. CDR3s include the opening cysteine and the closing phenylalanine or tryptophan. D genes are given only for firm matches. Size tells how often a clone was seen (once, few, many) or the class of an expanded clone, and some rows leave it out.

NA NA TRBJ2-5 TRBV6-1 CASSEFQGGTIQTQYF TGTGCCAGCAGTGAATTTCAGGGCGGGACAATCCAAACCCAGTACTTC
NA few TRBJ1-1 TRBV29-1 CSAAGTLVAFF TGCAGCGCTGCCGGCACTTTGGTCGCTTTCTTT
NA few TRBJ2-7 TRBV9 CASSADVGALGYEQYF TGTGCCAGCAGCGCGGACGTTGGGGCCTTGGGCTACGAGCAGTACTTC
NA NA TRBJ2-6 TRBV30 CAWSRASGANVLTF TGTGCCTGGAGCCGAGCATCTGGGGCCAACGTCCTGACTTTC
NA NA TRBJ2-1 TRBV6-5 CASSFYGGLSYNEQFF TGTGCCAGCAGTTTCTACGGGGGCCTCTCCTACAATGAGCAGTTCTTC
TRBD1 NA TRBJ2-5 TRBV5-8 CASSPGRGPQETQYF TGTGCCAGCAGCCCGGGCAGGGGGCCGCAAGAGACCCAGTACTTC
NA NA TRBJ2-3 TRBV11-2 CASSWGTTDTQYF TGTGCCAGCAGCTGGGGGACCACAGATACGCAGTATTTT
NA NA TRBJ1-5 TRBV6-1 CASSRGTVQPQHF TGTGCCAGCAGCCGGGGCACCGTGCAGCCCCAGCATTTT
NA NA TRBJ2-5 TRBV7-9 CASSLLETQYF TGTGCCAGCAGCTTATTAGAGACCCAGTACTTC
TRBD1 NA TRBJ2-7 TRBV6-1 CASSESVRGTGSYEQYF TGTGCCAGCAGTGAATCTGTGCGGGGGACAGGGTCTTACGAGCAGTACTTC
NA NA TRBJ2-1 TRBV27 CASSFMDSSTQFF TGTGCCAGCAGTTTTATGGACAGTTCTACGCAGTTCTTC
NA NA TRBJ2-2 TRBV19 CASVMKATSTGELFF TGTGCCAGTGTGATGAAAGCTACTAGCACCGGGGAGCTGTTTTTT
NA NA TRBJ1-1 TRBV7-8 CASSLRFQGHTEAFF TGTGCCAGCAGCCTGCGCTTCCAGGGCCACACTGAAGCTTTCTTT
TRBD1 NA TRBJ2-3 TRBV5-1 CASSRRVQGQGATDTQYF TGCGCCAGCAGCAGGAGGGTTCAGGGACAGGGGGCCACAGATACGCAGTATTTT
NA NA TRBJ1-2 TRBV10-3 CAISAGGDNYGYTF TGTGCCATCAGTGCCGGGGGGGACAACTATGGCTACACCTTC
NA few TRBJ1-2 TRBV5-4 CASSLAGGGNYGYTF TGTGCCAGCAGCTTGGCCGGAGGCGGTAACTATGGCTACACCTTC
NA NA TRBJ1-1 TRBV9 CASNSAGDTEAFF TGTGCCAGCAACTCAGCGGGGGACACTGAAGCTTTCTTT
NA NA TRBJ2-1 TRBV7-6 CASSPGTVGPDEQFF TGTGCCAGCAGCCCTGGGACTGTAGGGCCCGATGAGCAGTTCTTC
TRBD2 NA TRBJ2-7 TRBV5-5 CASSLTSGRDYEQYF TGTGCCAGCAGCCTGACTAGCGGGAGGGACTACGAGCAGTACTTC
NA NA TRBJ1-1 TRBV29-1 CSIDRRNTEAFF TGCAGCATTGACCGCAGGAACACTGAAGCTTTCTTT
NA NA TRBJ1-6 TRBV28 CASSFGGSPLHF TGTGCCAGCAGTTTTGGGGGTTCACCCCTCCACTTT
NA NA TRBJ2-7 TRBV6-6 CASSGLQGRSSYEQYF TGTGCCAGCAGTGGACTCCAGGGTCGAAGCTCCTACGAGCAGTACTTC
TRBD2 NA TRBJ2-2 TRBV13 CASSLAAGGSTGELFF TGTGCCAGCAGCTTAGCGGCGGGAGGGAGCACCGGGGAGCTGTTTTTT
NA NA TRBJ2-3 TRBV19 CASRESGLDTQYF TGTGCCAGTAGAGAATCAGGTTTAGATACGCAGTATTTT
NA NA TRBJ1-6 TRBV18 CASSRYTSSYNSPLHF TGTGCCAGCTCACGGTACACGAGCTCCTATAATTCACCCCTCCACTTT
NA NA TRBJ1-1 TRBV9 CASSVEPTNTEAFF TGTGCCAGCAGCGTAGAACCTACGAACACTGAAGCTTTCTTT
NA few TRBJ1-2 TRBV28 CASSLPTGHPEGYTF TGTGCCAGCAGTTTACCTACCGGGCACCCCGAAGGCTACACCTTC
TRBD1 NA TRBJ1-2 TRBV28 CASSPPREGAPNYGYTF TGTGCCAGCAGCCCTCCGCGAGAGGGGGCCCCTAACTATGGCTACACCTTC
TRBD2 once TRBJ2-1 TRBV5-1 CATTPGALAAVDEQFF TGCGCCACCACCCCGGGAGCTCTAGCGGCGGTGGATGAGCAGTTCTTC
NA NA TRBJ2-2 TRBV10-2 CASQSGSLNTGELFF TGCGCCAGCCAAAGTGGGAGCTTGAACACCGGGGAGCTGTTTTTT
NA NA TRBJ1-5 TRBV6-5 CASSYSRERSQPQHF TGTGCCAGCAGTTACTCGAGGGAGAGAAGCCAGCCCCAGCATTTT
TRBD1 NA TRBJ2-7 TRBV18 CASSRGQGGLDSEYF TGTGCCAGCTCACGGGGACAGGGGGGCCTGGATTCGGAGTACTTC
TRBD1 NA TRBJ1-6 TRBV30 CAWRIDRGTSYNSPLHF TGTGCCTGGAGAATCGACAGGGGAACCTCCTATAATTCACCCCTCCACTTT
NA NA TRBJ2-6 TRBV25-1 CASSEGFSSGANVLTF TGTGCCAGCAGTGAAGGGTTCAGCTCTGGGGCCAACGTCCTGACTTTC
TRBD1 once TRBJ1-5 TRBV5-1 CASSVTGDQPQHF TGCGCCAGCAGTGTGACAGGGGATCAGCCCCAGCATTTT
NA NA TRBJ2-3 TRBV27 CASSLSQGPTDTQYF TGTGCCAGCAGTTTGTCACAGGGCCCCACAGATACGCAGTATTTT
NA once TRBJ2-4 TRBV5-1 CASCRGRGSENIQYF TGCGCCAGCTGCCGGGGTCGGGGGTCCGAAAACATTCAGTACTTC
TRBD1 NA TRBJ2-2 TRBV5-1 CASSLEDRAGELFF TGCGCCAGCAGCTTGGAGGACAGGGCCGGGGAGCTGTTTTTT
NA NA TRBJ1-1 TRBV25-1 CASTPNDRPVEAFF TGTGCCAGCACACCTAACGACAGACCAGTTGAAGCTTTCTTT
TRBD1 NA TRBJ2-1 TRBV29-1 CSVQDRSSYNEQFF TGCAGCGTTCAGGACAGGAGCTCCTACAATGAGCAGTTCTTC
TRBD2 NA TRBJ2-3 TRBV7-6 CASRLTSGRTDTQYF TGTGCCAGCAGGTTGACTAGCGGGAGAACAGATACGCAGTATTTT
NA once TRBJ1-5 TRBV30 CAWAREGNQPQHF TGTGCCTGGGCCCGGGAGGGCAATCAGCCCCAGCATTTT
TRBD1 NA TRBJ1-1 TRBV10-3 CAISVSRDSNTEAFF TGTGCCATCAGTGTATCCCGGGACAGCAACACTGAAGCTTTCTTT
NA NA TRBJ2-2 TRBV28 CASSLAGSSQGTGELFF TGTGCCAGCAGTTTAGCAGGGAGCTCCCAGGGCACCGGGGAGCTGTTTTTT
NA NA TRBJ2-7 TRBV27 CASSTGRSYEQYF TGTGCCAGCAGTACAGGGCGTTCCTACGAGCAGTACTTC
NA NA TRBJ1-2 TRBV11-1 CASSPGHQVAYGYTF TGTGCCAGCAGCCCGGGACACCAAGTAGCCTATGGCTACACCTTC
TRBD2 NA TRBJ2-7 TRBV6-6 CASSYRLAGVVYEQYF TGTGCCAGCAGTTACCGACTAGCGGGGGTCGTCTACGAGCAGTACTTC
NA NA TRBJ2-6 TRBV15 CATSRDSKGGAGANVLTF TGTGCCACCAGCAGAGATAGTAAAGGGGGTGCTGGGGCCAACGTCCTGACTTTC
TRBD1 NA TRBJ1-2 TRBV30 CAWSVIWDRGNYGYTF TGTGCCTGGAGTGTAATCTGGGACAGGGGGAACTATGGCTACACCTTC
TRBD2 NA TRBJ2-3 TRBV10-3 CAISGALAGGMDTQYF TGTGCCATCAGTGGGGCACTAGCGGGGGGGATGGATACGCAGTATTTT
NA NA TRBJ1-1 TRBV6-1 CASSGSGLSEAFF TGTGCCAGCAGTGGTTCAGGGCTCTCTGAAGCTTTCTTT
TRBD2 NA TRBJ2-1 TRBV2 CASKGASGAYNEQFF TGTGCCAGCAAAGGGGCTAGCGGGGCCTACAATGAGCAGTTCTTC
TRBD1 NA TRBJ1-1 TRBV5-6 CASRGQGITEAFF TGTGCCAGCAGAGGACAGGGAATCACTGAAGCTTTCTTT
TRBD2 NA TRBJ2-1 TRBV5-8 CASSLGTSGAYNEQFF TGTGCCAGCAGCTTGGGGACTAGCGGAGCCTACAATGAGCAGTTCTTC
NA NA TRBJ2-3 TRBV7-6 CASSLGAGPVKDTQYF TGTGCCAGCAGCTTAGGAGCCGGCCCTGTGAAAGATACGCAGTATTTT
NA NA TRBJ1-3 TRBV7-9 CASSPRTGRSGNTIYF TGTGCCAGCAGCCCCCGAACAGGTCGGTCTGGAAACACCATATATTTT
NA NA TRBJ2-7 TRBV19 CASSRITLGLQAAEQYF TGTGCCAGTAGTAGAATTACCTTGGGTCTGCAGGCCGCCGAGCAGTACTTC
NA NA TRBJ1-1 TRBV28 CASSLPTEAFF TGTGCCAGCAGTTTGCCCACTGAAGCTTTCTTT